This T cell receptor beta chain stems from a study of shared clonotypes between healthy human individuals. The table came from immunoSEQ multiplex PCR; TCRdb's copy has only in-frame clones and leaves some out. The sample comprises approximately 1.1 million clones, approximately 80% of which are singletons, and under 0.65% rests with the top ten. Regarding this clone: Its antigen is unidentified.

Whole-study findings and limits: The sharing of 5% to 6.5% of naive CD4 clonotypes was seen across several donors.

The sample was memory CD4+ T cells from PBMCs. Documented subset: CD45RA-negative fraction. The TCR comes from a man aged 18 to 30 in good health. Some clones in this sample may be carry-over from other donors' samples.

CDR3 protein: CASIQGNTQYF. CDR3 nucleotide sequence: TGTGCCAGCATTCAGGGTAATACGCAGTATTTT. The V call is TRBV5-8, the J call TRBJ2-3, with D possibly TRBD1 on 5 matching bases. The CDR3 contains 11 residues. The germline CDR1 and CDR2 sequences are SGHTS and YDEGEE. The germline V and J ends were trimmed by 6 bases and 7 bases, with 9 bases remaining between them.